This is a list of T cell receptor beta chains from one sample in a study of blood T cell repertoires in COVID-19. Data came from immunoSEQ multiplex PCR; TCRdb stores just in-frame clones and leaves some out. The sample carries 250,000 to 300,000 clones, roughly 90% recorded once. The sample comprised peripheral blood. All receptors derive from a woman in her twenties or thirties with COVID-19, enrolled during active disease. The CDR3 runs from the conserved cysteine through the conserved F or W. The D gene is left open where the match is weak. Expanded clones are given a class, and other clones once, few, many or no size at all.

>TRBV19|once|TRBJ2-7|TRBD1
CASSMRGTGAYEQYF
TGTGCCAGTAGTATGCGGGGGACAGGGGCCTACGAGCAGTACTTC
>TRBV3-1/TRBV3-2|-|TRBJ1-2|TRBD1
CASSLQGATMVGYTF
TGTGCCAGCAGCCTACAGGGGGCGACTATGGTTGGCTACACCTTC
>TRBV11-2|few|TRBJ2-7|TRBD2
CASSLDPRLAGENEQYF
TGTGCCAGCAGCTTAGATCCAAGGCTAGCGGGAGAAAACGAGCAGTACTTC
>TRBV19|-|TRBJ2-3|-
CASSIPAKGDTDTQYF
TGTGCCAGTAGTATTCCGGCAAAAGGGGACACAGATACGCAGTATTTT
>TRBV4-2|few|TRBJ2-2|TRBD2
CASSQDRGTSGNTGELFF
TGTGCCAGCAGCCAAGACCGGGGGACTAGCGGGAACACCGGGGAGCTGTTTTTT
>TRBV27|-|TRBJ1-6|TRBD1
CASSLWRTGGANSPLHF
TGTGCCAGCAGTTTATGGAGAACAGGGGGCGCAAATTCACCCCTCCACTTT
>TRBV5-1|once|TRBJ2-5|-
CASSFQGIQETQYF
TGCGCCAGCAGCTTCCAGGGGATCCAAGAGACCCAGTACTTC
>TRBV21-1|-|TRBJ1-5|-
CASSPYPGQPQHF
TGTGCCAGCAGCCCATATCCCGGTCAGCCCCAGCATTTT
>TRBV5-1|-|TRBJ1-6|TRBD1
CASSLNVQGAENSPLHF
TGCGCCAGCAGCTTGAACGTACAGGGGGCAGAGAATTCACCCCTCCACTTT
>TRBV27|-|TRBJ2-7|TRBD1
CASSLAGGIRGQYF
TGTGCCAGCAGTTTGGCAGGGGGAATACGAGGGCAGTACTTC
>TRBV19|-|TRBJ1-2|-
CASSFGLDLQGYTF
TGTGCCAGTAGTTTCGGGTTGGATTTACAAGGCTACACCTTC
>TRBV30|-|TRBJ2-7|-
CAWSRQPLYEQYF
TGTGCCTGGAGTCGACAGCCTCTCTACGAGCAGTACTTC
>TRBV2|few|TRBJ1-6|TRBD1
CASTATGGGNSPLHF
TGTGCCAGCACTGCGACAGGGGGTGGTAATTCACCCCTCCACTTT
>TRBV28|once|TRBJ1-4|-
CASSLSRSNEKLFF
TGTGCCAGCAGTTTGAGCAGGTCAAATGAAAAACTGTTTTTT
>TRBV27|-|TRBJ2-3|-
CASSLVQGMGQYF
TGTGCCAGCAGTTTAGTCCAGGGAATGGGGCAGTATTTT
>TRBV1|-|TRBJ2-5|-
CTSSQYLAGDKTQYF
TGCACCAGCAGCCAATATCTAGCGGGAGACAAGACCCAGTACTTC
>TRBV27|-|TRBJ2-7|-
CASSSNDLTHEQYF
TGTGCCAGCAGTTCCAACGACTTGACCCACGAGCAGTACTTC
>TRBV7-2|-|TRBJ2-7|-
CASSQRAGSYEQYF
TGTGCCAGCAGCCAAAGGGCGGGGAGTTACGAGCAGTACTTC